The sequence of this T cell receptor (beta chain) was determined in a study of blood T cell repertoires in COVID-19. Across the study: COVID-19 samples, acute and convalescent, were from the United States, Italy and Spain. Sources were T cells, B-cell-depleted T cells, or PBMCs; the material itself was cDNA or gDNA.

Germline CDR1 SGHVS, CDR2 FQNEAQ. CDR3 length equals 14 residues. V was clipped by 5 bases and J by 10 bases; unmatched bases: 8. In the study's own analysis: Estimates of nucleated cell counts were drawn from the amplification of reference gene primers. Measured with immunoSEQ multiplex PCR; TCRdb has only the in-frame clones, and not every one. V, J and clone size reflect that table, while D and trimming were determined from the DNA. The sample holds some 200,000 clones, 70% to 90% seen once. This clone showed up just a few times. This receptor was identified in a man between 50 and 59 years old who had recovered from COVID-19. The specimen was peripheral blood. The V gene is TRBV7-8, the J gene TRBJ1-6; 7 nucleotides line up with TRBD1. As DNA, the CDR3 is TGTGCCAGCAGCGCCCGACAGGGTTGGTCACCCCTCCACTTT. Protein: CASSARQGWSPLHF.